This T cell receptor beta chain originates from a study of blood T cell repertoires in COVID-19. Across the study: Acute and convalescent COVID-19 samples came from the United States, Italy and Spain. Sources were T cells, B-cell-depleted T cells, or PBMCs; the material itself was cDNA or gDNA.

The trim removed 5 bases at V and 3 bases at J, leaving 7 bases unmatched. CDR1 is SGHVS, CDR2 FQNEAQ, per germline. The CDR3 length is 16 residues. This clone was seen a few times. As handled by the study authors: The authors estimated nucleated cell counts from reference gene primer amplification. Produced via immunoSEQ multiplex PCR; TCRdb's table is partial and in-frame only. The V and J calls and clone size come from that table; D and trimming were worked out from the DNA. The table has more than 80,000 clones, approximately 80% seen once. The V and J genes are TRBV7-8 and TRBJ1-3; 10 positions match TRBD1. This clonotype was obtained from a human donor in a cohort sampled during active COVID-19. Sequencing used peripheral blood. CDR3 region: CASSRGTGVIGNTIYF. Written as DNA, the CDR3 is TGTGCCAGCAGCCGAGGGACAGGGGTAATTGGAAACACCATATATTTT.